This TCR beta chain derives from a study of shared clonotypes between healthy human individuals. Method: immunoSEQ multiplex PCR; TCRdb's copy keeps in-frame clones and lacks some. The sample lists under 2.5 million clones, 92% occurring once. Trimming cost V 10 bases and J 2 bases, with 14 bases left between them. Germline V gene sequence: CDR1 MNHNS, CDR2 SASEGT. The CDR3 runs to 14 residues. The clonotype comes from a man aged 18 to 29 in good health. Some clones in this sample may be carry-over from other donors' samples. J is TRBJ1-4 and V is TRBV6-1, with no clear D. The sequenced sample was naive CD4+ T cells from PBMCs. Subset described: CD45RA+ positively selected. As DNA, the CDR3 is TGTGCCACCTGTGCCTTGGGCACTAATGAAAAACTGTTTTTT. Translating gives CATCALGTNEKLFF.